A single sample gave rise to the 9 T cell receptor beta chains below, sequenced in a study of T cell changes during pregnancy in multiple sclerosis. Using immunoSEQ multiplex PCR, the repertoire was profiled, and TCRdb retains in-frame clones only, with some absent. Of more than 50,000 clones in the sample, more than 85% were seen once. Sequenced here: peripheral blood, sampled after pregnancy. These receptors all stem from a female donor in good health, enrolled as a control in a pregnancy study.

V and J are TRBV19 and TRBJ1-2; D is ambiguous. Trimming pared 1 base from V and 0 bases from J, leaving 6 bases between. Germline assignment: CDR1 LNHDA and CDR2 SQIVND (reference sequence). This CDR3 has 14 amino acids. CDR3 DNA: TGTGCCAGTAGTATAGTCGGTACTAACTATGGCTACACCTTC. Its translation is CASSIVGTNYGYTF.

V and J are TRBV9 and TRBJ2-3; tentative D call: TRBD2 (5 bases). The germline V gene encodes CDR1 SGDLS and CDR2 YYNGEE. The CDR3 loop spans 15 amino acids. V lost 2 bases, J lost 5 bases, and 15 bases lay in between. The CDR3 bases are TGTGCCAGCAGCGTCGAGGGAGACGGTAGAGATACGCAGTATTTT. Its translation: CASSVEGDGRDTQYF.

The chain recombines TRBV5-1 with TRBJ1-2, with 7 bases aligning to TRBD1. The CDR3 consists of 15 residues. Germline loops: CDR1 SGHRS, CDR2 YFSETQ. Trimming at V came to 0 bases and at J to 4 bases, leaving 6 bases not matched to a gene. CDR3 coding DNA: TGCGCCAGCAGCTTGGGTACAGGGGACCGCTATGGCTACACCTTC. Translated: CASSLGTGDRYGYTF.

The J gene is TRBJ2-2, the V gene TRBV30; no definite D call. The ends were cut back, 0 bases at V and 0 bases at J, with 5 bases in the middle. Germline CDR1 reads GTSNPN; CDR2 reads SVGIG (reference sequence). This CDR3 has 14 amino acids. CDR3 in amino acids: CAWSVSTNTGELFF. In DNA, the CDR3 is TGTGCCTGGAGTGTGTCAACGAACACCGGGGAGCTGTTTTTT.

V is TRBV14 and J is TRBJ1-1, with TRBD1 matching over 9 bases. Germline CDR1 SGHDN, CDR2 FVKESK. V lost 3 bases, J lost 0 bases, and 2 bases stayed unmatched. This CDR3 region has 15 residues. DNA of the CDR3: TGTGCCAGCAGCCACGGACAGGGGTTGAACACTGAAGCTTTCTTT. Translation: CASSHGQGLNTEAFF.

The count of this clone is one. V usage is TRBV5-5 and J usage is TRBJ1-6; D call uncertain. The germline V gene has CDR1 SGHKS and CDR2 YYEKEE (reference sequence). The CDR3 loop spans 15 amino acids. V was clipped by 4 bases and J by 7 bases, with 15 bases between them. In DNA, the CDR3 is TGTGCCAGCAGCGGAGAGGGCCTTTTAAATTCACCCCTCCACTTT. Translating it yields CASSGEGLLNSPLHF.

This rearrangement joins TRBV19 to TRBJ2-7; 9 nucleotides line up with TRBD1. V was clipped by 3 bases and J by 2 bases; unmatched bases: 5. The CDR3 is 15 residues long. In germline, CDR1 is LNHDA, CDR2 SQIVND (reference sequence). The CDR3 protein is CASSMGTGSPYEQYF. CDR3 DNA: TGTGCCAGTAGTATGGGGACAGGGAGTCCCTACGAGCAGTACTTC. The variable domain in full, with the rest retrieved from reference TRBV19 and TRBJ2-7, is DGGITQSPKYLFRKEGQNVTLSCEQNLNHDAMYWYRQDPGQGLRLIYYSQIVNDFQKGDIAEGYSVSREKKESFPLTVTSAQKNPTAFYLCASSMGTGSPYEQYFGPGTRLTVT.

In nucleotides, the CDR3 is TGTGCCAGCAGTGATCCAGGGTACGCAAACACTGAAGCTTTCTTT. Protein: CASSDPGYANTEAFF. The J gene is TRBJ1-1, the V gene TRBV2; possibly TRBD1 for D (5 bases). V was shortened by 3 bases and J by 2 bases, with 13 bases between the two germline ends. Germline CDR1 reads SNHLY; CDR2 reads FYNNEI. The CDR3 has 15 residues.

The rearrangement uses TRBV7-2 and TRBJ2-3; 11 bases map to TRBD2. The CDR3 spans 18 residues. The junction had 6 bases not matched to a gene; V was cut back by 0 bases and J by 1 base. Germline CDR1 and CDR2: SGHTA and FQGNSA. As DNA, the CDR3 is TGTGCCAGCAGCTTAGCTGCGTCTAGCGGGGGGCGCACAGATACGCAGTATTTT. Translation: CASSLAASSGGRTDTQYF.